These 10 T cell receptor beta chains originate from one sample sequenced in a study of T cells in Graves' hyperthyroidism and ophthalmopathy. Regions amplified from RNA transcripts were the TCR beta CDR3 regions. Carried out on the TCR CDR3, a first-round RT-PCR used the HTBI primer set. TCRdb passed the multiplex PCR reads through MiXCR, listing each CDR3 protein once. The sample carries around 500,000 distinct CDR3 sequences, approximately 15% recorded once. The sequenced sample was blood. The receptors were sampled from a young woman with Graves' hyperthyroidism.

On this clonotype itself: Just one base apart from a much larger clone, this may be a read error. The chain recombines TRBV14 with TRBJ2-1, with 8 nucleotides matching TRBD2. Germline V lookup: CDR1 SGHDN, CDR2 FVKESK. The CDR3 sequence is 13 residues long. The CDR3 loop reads CAGTTALTSEPFF. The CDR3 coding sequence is TGTGCCGGCACCACAGCCCTGACTAGCGAGCCGTTCTTC.

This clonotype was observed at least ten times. CDR3 nucleotide sequence: TGTGCCACCAGTGAGGGGCCCGGGGGCACTGAAGCTTTCTTT. Translating gives CATSEGPGGTEAFF. This sequence joins TRBV24-1 and TRBJ1-1, with D possibly matching TRBD1 (5 bases). Between the trimmed V and J ends, which lost 4 bases and 4 bases, there was a span of 12 bases. The CDR3 runs 14 residues. Germline values: CDR1 KGHDR, CDR2 SFDVKD.

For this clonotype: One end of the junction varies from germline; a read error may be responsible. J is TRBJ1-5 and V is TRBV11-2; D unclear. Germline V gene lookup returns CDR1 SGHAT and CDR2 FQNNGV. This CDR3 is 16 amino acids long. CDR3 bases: TGTGCCGGCAGCTTGTGGGCCACCTACTCCTATCAGCCCCAGCATTTT. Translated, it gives CAGSLWATYSYQPQHF.

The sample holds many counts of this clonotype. The CDR3 nucleotides are TGTGCCAGCAGCTTAGGCCTGGGACAGGCGAACACTGAAGCTTTCTTT. Translating it yields CASSLGLGQANTEAFF. The rearrangement uses TRBV13 and TRBJ1-1; 8 bases map to TRBD1. This CDR3 is built from 16 residues. Looked up from germline, CDR1 is PRHDT and CDR2 is FYEKMQ (reference sequence). The trim removed 0 bases at V and 1 base at J, leaving 4 bases unmatched.

The CDR3 spells CASRMAGGTYNEQFF. CDR3 in DNA: TGCGCCAGCAGGATGGCGGGAGGTACCTACAATGAGCAGTTCTTC. The chain recombines TRBV5-1 with TRBJ2-1, with TRBD2 identical over 8 bases. CDR3 length: 15 amino acids. Germline V gene sequence: CDR1 SGHRS, CDR2 YFSETQ. V was pared by 5 bases and J by 2 bases, with 6 bases of the junction left unmatched.

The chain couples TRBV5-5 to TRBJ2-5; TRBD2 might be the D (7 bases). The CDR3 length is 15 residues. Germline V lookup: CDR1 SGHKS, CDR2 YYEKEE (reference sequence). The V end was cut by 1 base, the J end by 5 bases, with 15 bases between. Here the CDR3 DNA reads TGTGCCAGCAGCTTGAACAGGGACGGGGGGGAGACCCAGTACTTC. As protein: CASSLNRDGGETQYF.

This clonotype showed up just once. The CDR3 region has the DNA TGTGCCAGCAGTCCCACGGGAAGAAACACTGAAGCTTTCTTT. Translated, it gives CASSPTGRNTEAFF. This rearrangement joins TRBV12-3 or TRBV12-4 to TRBJ1-1; D call uncertain. Deletions cut 5 bases from V and 2 bases from J, with 12 bases between. This CDR3 region has 14 residues.

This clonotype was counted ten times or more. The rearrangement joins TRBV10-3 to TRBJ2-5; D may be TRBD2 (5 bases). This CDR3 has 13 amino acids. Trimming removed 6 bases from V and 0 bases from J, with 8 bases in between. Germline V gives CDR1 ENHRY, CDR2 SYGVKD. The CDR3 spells CAIRNGNQETQYF. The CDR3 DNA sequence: TGTGCCATCAGGAACGGGAACCAAGAGACCCAGTACTTC.

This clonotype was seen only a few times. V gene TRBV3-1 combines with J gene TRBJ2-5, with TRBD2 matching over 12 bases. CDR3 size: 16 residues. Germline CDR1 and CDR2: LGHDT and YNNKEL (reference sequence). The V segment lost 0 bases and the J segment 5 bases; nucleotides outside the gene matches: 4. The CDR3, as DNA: TGTGCCAGCAGCCAAGAGACTAGCGGGAGCAGGGAGACCCAGTACTTC. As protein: CASSQETSGSRETQYF.

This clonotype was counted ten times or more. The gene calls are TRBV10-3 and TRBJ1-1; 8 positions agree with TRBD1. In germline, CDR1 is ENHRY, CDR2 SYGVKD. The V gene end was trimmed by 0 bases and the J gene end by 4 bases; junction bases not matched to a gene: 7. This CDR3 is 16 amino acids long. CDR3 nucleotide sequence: TGTGCCATCAGTGAGTCTGCAGGGGGCGAGGGCACTGAAGCTTTCTTT. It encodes CAISESAGGEGTEAFF.